This T cell receptor beta chain came from a study of blood T cell repertoires in COVID-19. Clones were sequenced by immunoSEQ multiplex PCR, and TCRdb holds only the in-frame ones, with some missing. Among 30,000 to 40,000 clones listed, 65% to 90% were seen once. The sequence was collected from a human donor in a cohort sampled during active COVID-19. Sequenced: peripheral blood.

The CDR3 DNA reads as TGTGCCAGCAGTCGACGAACGGACAGGGTTAATGAAAAACTGTTTTTT. It encodes CASSRRTDRVNEKLFF. The V call is TRBV6-9, the J call TRBJ1-4; 8 nucleotides align to TRBD1. Germline V CDR1 and CDR2: MNHGY, SVAAGI. CDR3 length equals 16 residues. Unmatched junction bases numbered 9, after V lost 5 bases and J lost 4 bases.